The rows below give T cell receptor beta chains drawn from one sample of a study of shared clonotypes between healthy human individuals. The assay was immunoSEQ multiplex PCR, and TCRdb's table has in-frame clones only and misses some. The sample contains over a million clones, about 75% of which appear only once. Sequenced sample: memory CD4+ T cells sorted from blood. These receptors all come from a man between 18 and 29 years old in good health. The CDR3 runs from the conserved cysteine through the conserved F or W. A D gene is named only where the DNA matches it firmly. Expanded clones get a size class; other rows say once, few or many, or leave the size out.

NA,TRBJ2-3,TRBV28,NA,TGTGCCAGCAGTTTAGGTGTAGCGCAGTATTTT,CASSLGVAQYF
few,TRBJ1-6,TRBV6-5,TRBD1,TGTGCCAGCAGTTCGACAGACAGGGTTCCGAATTCACCCCTCCACTTT,CASSSTDRVPNSPLHF
NA,TRBJ1-2,TRBV7-2,TRBD1,TGTGCCAGCAGCTCCCGATCGGCGGGACAGGGCTATGGCTACACCTTC,CASSSRSAGQGYGYTF
NA,TRBJ2-5,TRBV7-2,NA,TGTGCCACCGCACCTCATCGGACAGGGAGGGGGCAAGAGACCCAGTACTTC,CATAPHRTGRGQETQYF
NA,TRBJ1-1,TRBV2,TRBD1,TGTGCCAGCAGTGAAAACAGGGGAGCTTTCTTT,CASSENRGAFF
NA,TRBJ2-3,TRBV7-8,TRBD2,TGTGCCAGCAGCACCCGGACTAGCGGGAGGACAGATACGCAGTATTTT,CASSTRTSGRTDTQYF
few,TRBJ1-4,TRBV28,NA,TGTGCCAGCACCCGAAGGTGGGCACACGGGGAAACGATGTTTTTT,CASTRRWAHGETMFF
NA,TRBJ2-3,TRBV5-1,TRBD2,TGCGCCAGCAGCTCGGGACTAGCGGGAGTTGCAGATACGCAGTATTTT,CASSSGLAGVADTQYF
NA,TRBJ1-2,TRBV28,NA,TGTGCCAGCAGTTTACGCAGGGAAAATGGCTACACCTTC,CASSLRRENGYTF
NA,TRBJ1-2,TRBV30,NA,TGTGCCTGGAGTGTATTTTTTGGGCAATCCACGGTTCCCACCTTC,CAWSVFFGQSTVPTF
NA,TRBJ2-7,TRBV2,TRBD1,TGTGCCAGCAGTGAGTGGACAGGGGGGGACGAGCAGTACTTC,CASSEWTGGDEQYF
NA,TRBJ2-1,TRBV11-3,NA,TGTGCCAGCAGCTTAGGGACAGCCGCTTACAATGAGCAGTTCTTC,CASSLGTAAYNEQFF
NA,TRBJ2-3,TRBV5-4,NA,TGTGCCAGCAGCCTCAAACAGACTATAGATACGCAGTATTTT,CASSLKQTIDTQYF
NA,TRBJ1-5,TRBV18,NA,TGTGCCAGCTCACCATCTTCCTGGCCTCAGCCCCAGCATTTT,CASSPSSWPQPQHF
NA,TRBJ1-2,TRBV5-1,NA,TGCGCCAGCAGCCCCCACGGGCAGGGCCCTTACACCTTC,CASSPHGQGPYTF
NA,TRBJ2-7,TRBV5-1,NA,TGCGCCAGCAGCTTGGGGAACTACGAGCAGTACTTC,CASSLGNYEQYF
NA,TRBJ2-3,TRBV7-3,NA,TGTGCCAGCAGCCCAGGGCTAGGGGTCACAGATACGCAGTATTTT,CASSPGLGVTDTQYF
NA,TRBJ2-3,TRBV27,NA,TGTGCCAGCAGTTTAGTCTACACAGATACGCAGTATTTT,CASSLVYTDTQYF
NA,TRBJ2-2,TRBV5-6,TRBD1,TGTGCCAGCAGAGTACAGGGGGGCACCGGGGAGCTGTTTTTT,CASRVQGGTGELFF
NA,TRBJ1-4,TRBV2,NA,TGTGCCAGCGGCGTCACTTACGGGGAAAAACTGTTTTTT,CASGVTYGEKLFF
NA,TRBJ2-6,TRBV13,NA,TGTGCCAGCAGCTTAATAGGGGCCGGGGCCAACGTCCTGACTTTC,CASSLIGAGANVLTF
few,TRBJ2-7,TRBV10-2,NA,TGCGCCAGCAGTGTCCCAGCCTCCTACGAGCAGTACTTC,CASSVPASYEQYF
NA,TRBJ1-5,TRBV19,NA,TGTGCCAGTAGTCCCAAAAGGGACGTATATCAGCCCCAGCATTTT,CASSPKRDVYQPQHF
NA,TRBJ1-5,TRBV5-4,NA,TGTGCCAGCAGCTTTTTCGACAGGACAGATCAGCCCCAGCATTTT,CASSFFDRTDQPQHF
NA,TRBJ1-6,TRBV6-5,NA,TGTGCCAGCACAAGGGCGTCGGATTCACCCCTCCACTTT,CASTRASDSPLHF
NA,TRBJ2-5,TRBV5-1,TRBD1,TGCGCCAGCAGCCGGGACAGGGGAGAGACCCAGTACTTC,CASSRDRGETQYF
NA,TRBJ2-7,TRBV6-1,TRBD1,TGTGCCAGCAGTGACGGACAGGGGATCTACGAGCAGTACTTC,CASSDGQGIYEQYF
many,TRBJ2-7,TRBV29-1,TRBD2,TGCAGCGTTGAAGGGGAGGGTCGGCTTAGGCAGTACTTC,CSVEGEGRLRQYF
NA,TRBJ2-5,TRBV19,TRBD2,TGTGCCAGTAGTCTGGGGATTAGCGGGGGGGCCGTATTCTCAGAGACCCAGTACTTC,CASSLGISGGAVFSETQYF
NA,TRBJ2-2,TRBV7-9,TRBD2,TGTGCCAGCAGCACCTCTAGCGGGAGGGGCACCGGGGAGCTGTTTTTT,CASSTSSGRGTGELFF
few,TRBJ2-5,TRBV11-1,TRBD2,TGTGCCAGCAGCTTAGATAGCGGGGGGGCAGGGGAGACCCAGTACTTC,CASSLDSGGAGETQYF
NA,TRBJ2-6,TRBV7-2,NA,TGTGCCAGCAGCCCAAGGGCCTACGGGACAGGGGCCAACGTCCTGACTTTC,CASSPRAYGTGANVLTF
once,TRBJ2-1,TRBV9,NA,TGTGCCAGCAGCAACTTGGGAAATGAGCAGTTCTTC,CASSNLGNEQFF
NA,TRBJ1-5,TRBV2,TRBD1,TGTGCCAGCAGTGGATCAGGGGGAGACAGCCCCCAGCATTTT,CASSGSGGDSPQHF
NA,TRBJ1-3,TRBV30,NA,TGTGCCTGGAGTGTCGATTCTGGAAACACCATATATTTT,CAWSVDSGNTIYF
few,TRBJ1-5,TRBV27,NA,TGTGCCAGCGGGACACAAAGCAATCAGCCCCAGCATTTT,CASGTQSNQPQHF
NA,TRBJ1-5,TRBV6-1,NA,TGTGCCAGCACGGAGGAGAGCGGAAGCAGTCAGCCCCAGCATTTT,CASTEESGSSQPQHF
NA,TRBJ1-4,TRBV10-2,NA,TGCGCCAGCAGTGAGTCTCAGGGGCGTGAAAAACTGTTTTTT,CASSESQGREKLFF
NA,TRBJ2-4,TRBV7-9,TRBD1,TGTGCCAGCAGCTTAGCAAGGACAGGGACACGACGTCATCAGTACTTC,CASSLARTGTRRHQYF
NA,TRBJ2-5,TRBV5-1,NA,TGCGCCAGCAGCTTGATGACCGGTCAAGAGACCCAGTACTTC,CASSLMTGQETQYF